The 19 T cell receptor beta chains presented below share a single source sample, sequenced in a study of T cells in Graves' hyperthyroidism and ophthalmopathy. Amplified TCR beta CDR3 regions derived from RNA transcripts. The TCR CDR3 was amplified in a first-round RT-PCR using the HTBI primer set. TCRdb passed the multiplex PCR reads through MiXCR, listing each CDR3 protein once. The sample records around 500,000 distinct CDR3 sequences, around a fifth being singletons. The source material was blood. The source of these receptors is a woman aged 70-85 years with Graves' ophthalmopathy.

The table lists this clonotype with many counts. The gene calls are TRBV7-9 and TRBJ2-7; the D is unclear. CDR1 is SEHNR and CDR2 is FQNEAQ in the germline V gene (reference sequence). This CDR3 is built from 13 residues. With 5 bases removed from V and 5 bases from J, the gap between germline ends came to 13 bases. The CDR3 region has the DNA TGTGCCAGCAGCCCCCGGCGAACGCACGAGCAGTACTTC. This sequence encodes CASSPRRTHEQYF.

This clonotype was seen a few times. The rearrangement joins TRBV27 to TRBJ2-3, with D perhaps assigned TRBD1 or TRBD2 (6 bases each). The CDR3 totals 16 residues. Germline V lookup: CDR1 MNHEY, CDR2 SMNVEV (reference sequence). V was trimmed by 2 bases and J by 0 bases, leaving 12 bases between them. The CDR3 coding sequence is TGTGCCAGCAGTTTAGGAGGGACACCTAGCACAGATACGCAGTATTTT. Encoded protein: CASSLGGTPSTDTQYF.

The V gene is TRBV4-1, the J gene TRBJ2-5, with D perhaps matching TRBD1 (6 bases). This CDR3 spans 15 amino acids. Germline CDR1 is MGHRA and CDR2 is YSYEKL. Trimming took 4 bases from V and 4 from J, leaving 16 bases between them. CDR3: CASSLRDTPRETQYF. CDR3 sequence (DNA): TGCGCCAGCAGCCTCCGGGACACCCCCCGAGAGACCCAGTACTTC.

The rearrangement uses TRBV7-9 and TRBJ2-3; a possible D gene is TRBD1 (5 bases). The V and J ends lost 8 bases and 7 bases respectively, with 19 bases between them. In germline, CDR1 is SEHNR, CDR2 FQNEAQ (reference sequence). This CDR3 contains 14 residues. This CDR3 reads CASALDGGAYTQYF. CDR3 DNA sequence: TGTGCCAGCGCCCTGGACGGTGGGGCCTATACGCAGTATTTT.

Here the CDR3 reads CASSMRGVWQPQHF. Written as DNA, the CDR3 is TGTGCCAGTAGTATGAGGGGGGTCTGGCAGCCCCAGCATTTT. The chain couples TRBV19 to TRBJ1-5; D possibly corresponds to TRBD1 (6 bases). CDR3 length equals 14 residues. Germline lookup yields CDR1 LNHDA and CDR2 SQIVND (reference sequence). V shed 3 bases and J shed 7 bases, with 13 bases lying between them.

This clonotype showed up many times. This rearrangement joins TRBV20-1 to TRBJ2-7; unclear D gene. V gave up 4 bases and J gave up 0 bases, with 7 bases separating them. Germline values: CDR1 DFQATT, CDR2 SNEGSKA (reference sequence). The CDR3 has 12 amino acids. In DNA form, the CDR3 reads TGCAGTGCTACTACTTCCTCCTACGAGCAGTACTTC. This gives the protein CSATTSSYEQYF.

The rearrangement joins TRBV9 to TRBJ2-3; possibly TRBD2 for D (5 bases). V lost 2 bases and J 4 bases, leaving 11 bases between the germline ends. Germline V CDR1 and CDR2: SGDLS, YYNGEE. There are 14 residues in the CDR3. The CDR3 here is CASSVGSSADTQYF. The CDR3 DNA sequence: TGTGCCAGCAGCGTGGGGAGTTCCGCAGATACGCAGTATTTT.

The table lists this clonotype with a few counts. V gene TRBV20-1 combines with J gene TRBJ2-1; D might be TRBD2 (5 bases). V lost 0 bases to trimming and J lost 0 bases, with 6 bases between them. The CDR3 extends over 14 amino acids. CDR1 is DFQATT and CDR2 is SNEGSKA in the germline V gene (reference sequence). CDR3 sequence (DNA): TGCAGTGCTAGAGAGGGGAGCTCCTACAATGAGCAGTTCTTC. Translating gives CSAREGSSYNEQFF.

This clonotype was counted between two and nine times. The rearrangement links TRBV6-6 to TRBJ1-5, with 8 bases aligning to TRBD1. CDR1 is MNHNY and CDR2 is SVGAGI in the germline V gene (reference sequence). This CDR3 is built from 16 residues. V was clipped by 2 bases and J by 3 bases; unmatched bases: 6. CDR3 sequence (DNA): TGTGCCAGCAGTTACCCGAGGGGACAGGACAATCAGCCCCAGCATTTT. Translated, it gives CASSYPRGQDNQPQHF.

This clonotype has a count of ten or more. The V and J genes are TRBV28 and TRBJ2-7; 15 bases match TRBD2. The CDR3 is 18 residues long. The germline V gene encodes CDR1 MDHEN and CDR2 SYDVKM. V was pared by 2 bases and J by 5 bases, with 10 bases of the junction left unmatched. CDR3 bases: TGTGCCAGCAGTTTACTAGTATTCGGGACTAGCGGGAGGCACGAGCAGTACTTC. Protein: CASSLLVFGTSGRHEQYF.

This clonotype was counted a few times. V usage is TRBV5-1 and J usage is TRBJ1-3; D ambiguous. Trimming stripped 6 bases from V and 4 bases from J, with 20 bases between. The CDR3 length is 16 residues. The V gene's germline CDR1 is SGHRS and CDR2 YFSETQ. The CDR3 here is CASKYTSDGIGNTIYF. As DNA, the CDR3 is TGCGCCAGCAAATACACCTCGGACGGAATAGGAAACACCATATATTTT.

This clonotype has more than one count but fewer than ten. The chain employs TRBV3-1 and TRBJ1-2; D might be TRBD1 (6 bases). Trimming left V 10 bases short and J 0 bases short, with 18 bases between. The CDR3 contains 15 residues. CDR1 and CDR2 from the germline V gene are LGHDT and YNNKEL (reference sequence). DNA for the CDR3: TGTGCCACCACCCCTTCGGACAGAGCTAACTATGGCTACACCTTC. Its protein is CATTPSDRANYGYTF.

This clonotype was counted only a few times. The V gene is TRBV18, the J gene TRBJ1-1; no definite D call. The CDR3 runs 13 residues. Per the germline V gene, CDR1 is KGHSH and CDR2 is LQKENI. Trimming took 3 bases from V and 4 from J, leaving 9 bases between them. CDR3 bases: TGTGCCAGCTCACCCGGGCCGGGCACTGAAGCTTTCTTT. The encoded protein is CASSPGPGTEAFF.

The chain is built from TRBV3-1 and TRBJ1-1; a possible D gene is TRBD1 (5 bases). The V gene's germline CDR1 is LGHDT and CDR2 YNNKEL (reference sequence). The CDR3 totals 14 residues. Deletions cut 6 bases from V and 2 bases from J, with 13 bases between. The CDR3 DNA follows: TGTGCCAGCAGATCCGGGGCGGCCAACACTGAAGCTTTCTTT. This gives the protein CASRSGAANTEAFF. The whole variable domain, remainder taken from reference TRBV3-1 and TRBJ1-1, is DTAVSQTPKYLVTQMGNDKSIKCEQNLGHDTMYWYKQDSKKFLKIMFSYNNKELIINETVPNRFSPKSPDKAHLNLHINSLELGDSAVYFCASRSGAANTEAFFGQGTRLTVV.

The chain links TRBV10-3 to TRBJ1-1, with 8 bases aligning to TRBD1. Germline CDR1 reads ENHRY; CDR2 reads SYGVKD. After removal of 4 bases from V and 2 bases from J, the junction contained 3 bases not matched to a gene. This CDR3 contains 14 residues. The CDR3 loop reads CAISAGGRNTEAFF. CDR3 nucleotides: TGTGCCATCAGTGCAGGGGGCCGAAACACTGAAGCTTTCTTT.

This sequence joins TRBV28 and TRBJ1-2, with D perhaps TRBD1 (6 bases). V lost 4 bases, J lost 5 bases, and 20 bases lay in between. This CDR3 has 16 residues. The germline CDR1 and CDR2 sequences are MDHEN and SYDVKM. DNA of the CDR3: TGTGCCAGCAGTTCTAGTCCAGGGGCCTACCAATATGGCTACACCTTC. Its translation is CASSSSPGAYQYGYTF.

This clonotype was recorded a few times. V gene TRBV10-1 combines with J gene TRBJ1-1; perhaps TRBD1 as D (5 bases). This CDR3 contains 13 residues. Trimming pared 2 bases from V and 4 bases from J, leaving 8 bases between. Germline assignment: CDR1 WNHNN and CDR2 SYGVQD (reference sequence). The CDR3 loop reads CASSEKGPTEAFF. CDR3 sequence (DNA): TGCGCCAGCAGTGAGAAGGGGCCCACTGAAGCTTTCTTT.

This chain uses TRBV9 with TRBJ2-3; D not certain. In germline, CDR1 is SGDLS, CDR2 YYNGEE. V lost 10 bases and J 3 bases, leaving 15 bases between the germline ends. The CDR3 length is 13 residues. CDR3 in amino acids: CAPDRAGTDTQYF. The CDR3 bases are TGTGCCCCTGATAGGGCAGGAACAGATACGCAGTATTTT.

CDR3 protein: CASSLGQGAKWYGYTF. CDR3 coding DNA: TGTGCCAGCAGTTTAGGTCAGGGGGCAAAATGGTATGGCTACACCTTC. The V call is TRBV27, the J call TRBJ1-2; the match to TRBD1 covers 8 bases. The CDR3 spans 16 residues. The germline V gene encodes CDR1 MNHEY and CDR2 SMNVEV (reference sequence). V was pared by 2 bases and J by 5 bases, with 10 bases of the junction left unmatched.